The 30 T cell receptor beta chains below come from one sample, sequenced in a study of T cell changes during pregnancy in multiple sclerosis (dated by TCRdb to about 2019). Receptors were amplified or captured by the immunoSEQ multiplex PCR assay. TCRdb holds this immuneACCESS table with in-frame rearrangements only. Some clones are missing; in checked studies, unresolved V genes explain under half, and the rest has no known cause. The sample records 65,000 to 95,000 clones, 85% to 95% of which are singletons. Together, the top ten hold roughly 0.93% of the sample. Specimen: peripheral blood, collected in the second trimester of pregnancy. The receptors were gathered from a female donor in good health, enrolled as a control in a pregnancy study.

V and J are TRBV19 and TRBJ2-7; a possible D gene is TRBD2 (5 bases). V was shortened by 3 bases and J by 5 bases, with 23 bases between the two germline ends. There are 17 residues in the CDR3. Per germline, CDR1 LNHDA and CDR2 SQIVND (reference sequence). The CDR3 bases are TGTGCCAGTAGTATGGGCCTACAACGGGGAACCAACAACGAGCAGTACTTC. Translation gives CASSMGLQRGTNNEQYF.

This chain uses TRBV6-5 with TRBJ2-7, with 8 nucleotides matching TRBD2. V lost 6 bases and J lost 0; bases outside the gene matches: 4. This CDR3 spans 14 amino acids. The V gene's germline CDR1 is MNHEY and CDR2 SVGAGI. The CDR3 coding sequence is TGTGCCAGCAGAATGAGCGGGGGCTCCTACGAGCAGTACTTC. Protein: CASRMSGGSYEQYF.

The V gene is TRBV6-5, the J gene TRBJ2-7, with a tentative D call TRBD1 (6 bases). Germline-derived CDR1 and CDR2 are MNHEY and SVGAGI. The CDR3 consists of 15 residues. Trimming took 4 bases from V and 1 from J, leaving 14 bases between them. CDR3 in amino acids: CASSFTLGGSYEQYF. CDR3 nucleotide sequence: TGTGCCAGCAGTTTCACCCTAGGGGGTTCCTACGAGCAGTACTTC.

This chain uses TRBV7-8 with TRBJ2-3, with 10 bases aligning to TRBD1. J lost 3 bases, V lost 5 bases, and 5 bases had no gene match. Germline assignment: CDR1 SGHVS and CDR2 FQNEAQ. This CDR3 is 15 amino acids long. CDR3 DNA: TGTGCCAGCAGCGCCAGACAGGGGGCTACAGATACGCAGTATTTT. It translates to CASSARQGATDTQYF.

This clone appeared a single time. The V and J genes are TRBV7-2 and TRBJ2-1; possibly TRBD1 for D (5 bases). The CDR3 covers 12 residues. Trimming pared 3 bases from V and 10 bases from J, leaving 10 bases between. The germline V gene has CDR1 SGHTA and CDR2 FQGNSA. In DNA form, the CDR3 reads TGTGCCAGCAGCTTGGACATAACCGAGCAGTTCTTC. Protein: CASSLDITEQFF.

The CDR3 region has the DNA TGTGCCAGCAGCTTGGAGGGGGTCCTCGTTCCCGGGGAGCTGTTTTTT. Encoded protein: CASSLEGVLVPGELFF. The V and J genes are TRBV5-5 and TRBJ2-2, with D possibly TRBD1 on 6 matching bases. V was pared by 0 bases and J by 6 bases, with 15 bases between. The CDR3 has 16 residues. Germline CDR1 is SGHKS and CDR2 is YYEKEE (reference sequence).

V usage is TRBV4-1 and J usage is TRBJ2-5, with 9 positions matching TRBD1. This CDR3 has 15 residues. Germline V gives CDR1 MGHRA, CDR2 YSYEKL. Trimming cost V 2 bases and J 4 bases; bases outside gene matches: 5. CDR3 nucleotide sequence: TGCGCCAGCAGCCAAATACAGGGGGCGCGAGAGACCCAGTACTTC. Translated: CASSQIQGARETQYF.

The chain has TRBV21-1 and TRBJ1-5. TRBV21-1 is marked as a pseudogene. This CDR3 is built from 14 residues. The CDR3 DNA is TGTGCCAGCAGCCCGTATCCGAGCAATCAGCCCCAGCATTTT. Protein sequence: CASSPYPSNQPQHF.

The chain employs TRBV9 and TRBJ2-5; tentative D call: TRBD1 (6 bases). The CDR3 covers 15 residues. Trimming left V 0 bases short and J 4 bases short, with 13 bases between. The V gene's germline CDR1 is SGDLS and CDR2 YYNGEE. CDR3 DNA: TGTGCCAGCAGCGTAGGAGCAGGGGAAGGAGAGACCCAGTACTTC. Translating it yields CASSVGAGEGETQYF.

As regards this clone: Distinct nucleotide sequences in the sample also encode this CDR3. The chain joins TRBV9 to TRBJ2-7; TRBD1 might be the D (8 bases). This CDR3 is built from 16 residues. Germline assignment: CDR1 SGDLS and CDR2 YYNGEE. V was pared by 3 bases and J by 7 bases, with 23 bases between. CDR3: CASSEGGQGASREQYF. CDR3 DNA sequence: TGTGCCAGCAGCGAGGGGGGGCAGGGGGCGAGTCGGGAGCAGTACTTC. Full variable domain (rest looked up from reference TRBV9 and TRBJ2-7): DSGVTQTPKHLITATGQRVTLRCSPRSGDLSVYWYQQSLDQGLQFLIQYYNGEERAKGNILERFSAQQFPDLHSELNLSSLELGDSALYFCASSEGGQGASREQYFGPGTRLTVT.

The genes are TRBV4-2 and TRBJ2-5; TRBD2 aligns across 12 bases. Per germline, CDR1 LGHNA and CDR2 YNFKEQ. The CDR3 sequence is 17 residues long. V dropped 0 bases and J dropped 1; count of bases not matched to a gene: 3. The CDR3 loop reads CASSQDWTSGVQETQYF. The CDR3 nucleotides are TGTGCCAGCAGCCAAGATTGGACTAGCGGGGTCCAAGAGACCCAGTACTTC.

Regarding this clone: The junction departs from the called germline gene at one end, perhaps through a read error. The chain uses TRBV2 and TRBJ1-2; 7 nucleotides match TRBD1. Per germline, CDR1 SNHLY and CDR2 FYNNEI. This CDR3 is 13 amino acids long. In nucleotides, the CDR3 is TGTGCCAGCAGCGAAGGACAGGCTTATGGCTACACCTTC. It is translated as CASSEGQAYGYTF. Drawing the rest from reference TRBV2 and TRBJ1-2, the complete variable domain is EPEVTQTPSHQVTQMGQEVILRCVPISNHLYFYWYRQILGQKVEFLVSFYNNEISEKSEIFDDQFSVERPDGSNFTLKIRSTKLEDSAMYFCASSEGQAYGYTFGSGTRLTVV.

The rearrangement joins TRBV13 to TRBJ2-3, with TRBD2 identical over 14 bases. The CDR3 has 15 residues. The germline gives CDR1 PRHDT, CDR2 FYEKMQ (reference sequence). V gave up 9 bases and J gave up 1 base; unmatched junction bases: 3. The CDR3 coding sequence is TGTGCCAGTAGGACTAGCGGGAGGCGCACAGATACGCAGTATTTT. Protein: CASRTSGRRTDTQYF.

The CDR3 region is CAISEIDSNYGYTF. CDR3 nucleotides: TGTGCCATCAGTGAGATAGACAGTAACTATGGCTACACCTTC. The genes are TRBV10-3 and TRBJ1-2; a possible D gene is TRBD1 (5 bases). Germline CDR1 reads ENHRY; CDR2 reads SYGVKD. The V gene lost 2 bases and the J gene lost 1 base, with 8 bases spanning the gap. The CDR3 covers 14 residues.

The CDR3 coding sequence is TGTGCCAGCAGTCCGGGACTAGCGGGAGTTTACGGGGAGCTGTTTTTT. Its translation: CASSPGLAGVYGELFF. The rearrangement links TRBV28 to TRBJ2-2; 14 nucleotides align to TRBD2. Germline CDR1 MDHEN, CDR2 SYDVKM. V shed 5 bases, J shed 7 bases, and the junction held 6 bases outside the gene matches. The CDR3 is made up of 16 amino acids.

The DNA of the CDR3 is TGTGCCAGCAGGAGCCCAGCGGACACAGATACGCAGTATTTT. It is translated as CASRSPADTDTQYF. This chain uses TRBV28 with TRBJ2-3, with D possibly matching TRBD2 (5 bases). Per germline, CDR1 MDHEN and CDR2 SYDVKM. The CDR3 is made up of 14 amino acids. V shed 6 bases and J shed 2 bases, with 12 bases lying between them.

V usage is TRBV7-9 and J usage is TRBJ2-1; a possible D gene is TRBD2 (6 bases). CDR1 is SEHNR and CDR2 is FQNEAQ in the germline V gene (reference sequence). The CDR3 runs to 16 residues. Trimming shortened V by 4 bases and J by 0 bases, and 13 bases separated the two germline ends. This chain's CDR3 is CASSSNSGGSYNEQFF. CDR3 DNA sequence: TGTGCCAGCAGCTCGAATAGCGGAGGCTCCTACAATGAGCAGTTCTTC.

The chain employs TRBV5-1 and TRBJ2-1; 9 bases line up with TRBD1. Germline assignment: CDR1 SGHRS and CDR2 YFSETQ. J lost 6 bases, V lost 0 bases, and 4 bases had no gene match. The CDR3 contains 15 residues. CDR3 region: CASSLGDRDFNEQFF. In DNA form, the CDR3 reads TGCGCCAGCAGCTTGGGGGACAGGGATTTCAATGAGCAGTTCTTC. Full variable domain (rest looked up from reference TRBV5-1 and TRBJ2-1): KAGVTQTPRYLIKTRGQQVTLSCSPISGHRSVSWYQQTPGQGLQFLFEYFSETQRNKGNFPGRFSGRQFSNSRSEMNVSTLELGDSALYLCASSLGDRDFNEQFFGPGTRLTVL.

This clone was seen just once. In nucleotides, the CDR3 is TGTGCCAGCGGGGCGGGAGCGTCTAATGAGCAGTTCTTC. Residues: CASGAGASNEQFF. This chain connects TRBV2 to TRBJ2-1; 7 nucleotides line up with TRBD2. J gave up 7 bases and V 8 bases, and 8 bases lay outside the gene matches. Germline-derived CDR1 and CDR2 are SNHLY and FYNNEI. The CDR3 is 13 amino acids.

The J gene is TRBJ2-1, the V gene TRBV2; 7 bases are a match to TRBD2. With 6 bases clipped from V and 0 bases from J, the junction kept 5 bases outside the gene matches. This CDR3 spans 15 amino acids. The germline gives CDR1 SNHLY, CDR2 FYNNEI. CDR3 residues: CASREGLNSYNEQFF. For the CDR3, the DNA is TGTGCCAGCAGAGAGGGACTAAACTCCTACAATGAGCAGTTCTTC.

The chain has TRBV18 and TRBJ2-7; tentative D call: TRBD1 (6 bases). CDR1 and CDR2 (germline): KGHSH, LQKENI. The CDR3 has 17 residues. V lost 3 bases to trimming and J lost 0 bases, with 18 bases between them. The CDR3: CASSPNYLGQNSYEQYF. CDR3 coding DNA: TGTGCCAGCTCACCGAACTACCTCGGACAGAACTCCTACGAGCAGTACTTC.

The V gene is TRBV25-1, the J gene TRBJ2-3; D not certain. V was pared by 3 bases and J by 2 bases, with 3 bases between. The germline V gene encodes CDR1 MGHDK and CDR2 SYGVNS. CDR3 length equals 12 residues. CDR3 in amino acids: CASSDYTDTQYF. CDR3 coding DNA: TGTGCCAGCAGTGACTACACAGATACGCAGTATTTT.

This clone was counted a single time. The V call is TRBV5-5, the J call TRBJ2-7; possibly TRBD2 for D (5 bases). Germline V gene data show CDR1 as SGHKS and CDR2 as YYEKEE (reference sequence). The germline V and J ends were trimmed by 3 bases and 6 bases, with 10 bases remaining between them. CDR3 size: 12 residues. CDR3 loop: CASSSSRGEQYF. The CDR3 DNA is TGTGCCAGCAGCTCTTCTCGGGGCGAGCAGTACTTC.

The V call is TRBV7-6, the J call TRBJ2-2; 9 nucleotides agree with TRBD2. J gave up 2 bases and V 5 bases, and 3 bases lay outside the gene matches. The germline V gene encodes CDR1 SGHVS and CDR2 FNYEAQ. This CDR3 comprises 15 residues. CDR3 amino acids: CASSLSGSNTGELFF. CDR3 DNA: TGTGCCAGCAGCCTTAGCGGGAGCAACACCGGGGAGCTGTTTTTT. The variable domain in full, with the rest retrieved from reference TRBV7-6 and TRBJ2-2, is GAGVSQSPRYKVTKRGQDVALRCDPISGHVSLYWYRQALGQGPEFLTYFNYEAQQDKSGLPNDRFSAERPEGSISTLTIQRTEQRDSAMYRCASSLSGSNTGELFFGEGSRLTVL.

CDR3 sequence: CASSLTGSTRPQHF. CDR3 DNA: TGCGCCAGCAGCCTCACAGGGTCGACGCGGCCCCAGCATTTT. The gene calls are TRBV4-1 and TRBJ1-5; D may be TRBD1 (6 bases). The V end was cut by 4 bases, the J end by 9 bases, with 16 bases between. The CDR3 runs 14 residues. Germline V CDR1 and CDR2: MGHRA, YSYEKL.

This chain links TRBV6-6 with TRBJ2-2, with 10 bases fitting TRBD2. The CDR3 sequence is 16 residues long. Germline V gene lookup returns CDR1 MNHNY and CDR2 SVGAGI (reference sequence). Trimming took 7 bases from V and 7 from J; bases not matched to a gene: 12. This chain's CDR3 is CASNPSGRRSDGELFF. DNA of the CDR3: TGTGCCAGCAATCCTAGCGGGAGACGCTCCGACGGGGAGCTGTTTTTT.

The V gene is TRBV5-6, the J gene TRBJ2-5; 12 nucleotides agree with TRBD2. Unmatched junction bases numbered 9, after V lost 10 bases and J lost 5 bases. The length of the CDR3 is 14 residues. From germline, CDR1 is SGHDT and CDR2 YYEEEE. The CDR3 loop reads CAAGLAGSGETQYF. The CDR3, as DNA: TGTGCCGCTGGACTAGCGGGGTCCGGGGAGACCCAGTACTTC. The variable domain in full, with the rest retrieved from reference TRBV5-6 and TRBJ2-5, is DAGVTQSPTHLIKTRGQQVTLRCSPKSGHDTVSWYQQALGQGPQFIFQYYEEEERQRGNFPDRFSGHQFPNYSSELNVNALLLGDSALYLCAAGLAGSGETQYFGPGTRLLVL.

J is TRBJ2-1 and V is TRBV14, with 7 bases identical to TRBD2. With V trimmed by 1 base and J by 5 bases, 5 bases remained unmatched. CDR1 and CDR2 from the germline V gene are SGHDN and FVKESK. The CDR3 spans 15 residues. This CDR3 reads CASSQVRLADNEQFF. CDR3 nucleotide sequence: TGTGCCAGCAGCCAAGTAAGACTAGCAGACAATGAGCAGTTCTTC.

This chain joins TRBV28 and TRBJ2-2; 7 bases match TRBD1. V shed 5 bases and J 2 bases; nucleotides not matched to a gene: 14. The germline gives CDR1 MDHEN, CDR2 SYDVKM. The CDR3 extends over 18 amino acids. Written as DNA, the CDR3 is TGTGCCAGCAGTAGGACTCGACAGGGACGAGCTAACACCGGGGAGCTGTTTTTT. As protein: CASSRTRQGRANTGELFF.

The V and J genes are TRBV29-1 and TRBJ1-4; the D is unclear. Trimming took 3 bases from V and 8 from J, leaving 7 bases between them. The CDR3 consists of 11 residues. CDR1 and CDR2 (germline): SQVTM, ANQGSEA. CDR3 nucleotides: TGCAGCGTTGACAGTAACGAAAAACTGTTTTTT. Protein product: CSVDSNEKLFF. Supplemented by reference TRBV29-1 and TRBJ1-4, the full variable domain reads SAVISQKPSRDICQRGTSLTIQCQVDSQVTMMFWYRQQPGQSLTLIATANQGSEATYESGFVIDKFPISRPNLTFSTLTVSNMSPEDSSIYLCSVDSNEKLFFGSGTQLSVL.